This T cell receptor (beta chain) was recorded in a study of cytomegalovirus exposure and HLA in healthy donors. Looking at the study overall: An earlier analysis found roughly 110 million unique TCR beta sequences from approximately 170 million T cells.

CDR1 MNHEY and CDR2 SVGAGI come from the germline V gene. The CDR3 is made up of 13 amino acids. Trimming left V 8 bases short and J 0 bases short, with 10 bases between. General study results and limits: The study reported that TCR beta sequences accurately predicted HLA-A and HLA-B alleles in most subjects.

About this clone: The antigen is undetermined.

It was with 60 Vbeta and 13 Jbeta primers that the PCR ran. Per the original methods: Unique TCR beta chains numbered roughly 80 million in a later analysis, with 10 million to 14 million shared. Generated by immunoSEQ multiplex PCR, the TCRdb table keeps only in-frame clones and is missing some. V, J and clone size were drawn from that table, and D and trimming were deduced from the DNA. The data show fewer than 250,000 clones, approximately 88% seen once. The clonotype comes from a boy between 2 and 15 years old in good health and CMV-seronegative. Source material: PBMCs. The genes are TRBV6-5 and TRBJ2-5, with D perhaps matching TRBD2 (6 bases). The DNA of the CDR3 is TGTGCCAGCGGGGCGGGGTACCAAGAGACCCAGTACTTC. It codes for CASGAGYQETQYF.